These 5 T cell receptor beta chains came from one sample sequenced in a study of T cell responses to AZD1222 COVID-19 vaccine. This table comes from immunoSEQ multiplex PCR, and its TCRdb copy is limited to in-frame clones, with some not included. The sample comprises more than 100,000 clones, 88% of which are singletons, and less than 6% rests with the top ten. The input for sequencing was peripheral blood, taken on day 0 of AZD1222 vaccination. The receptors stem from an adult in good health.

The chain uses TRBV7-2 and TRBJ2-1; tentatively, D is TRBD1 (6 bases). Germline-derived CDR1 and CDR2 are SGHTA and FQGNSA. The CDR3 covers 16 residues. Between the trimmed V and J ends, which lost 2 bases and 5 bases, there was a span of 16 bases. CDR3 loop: CASSLRYAGENNEQFF. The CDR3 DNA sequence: TGTGCCAGCAGCTTACGGTATGCAGGGGAGAACAATGAGCAGTTCTTC.

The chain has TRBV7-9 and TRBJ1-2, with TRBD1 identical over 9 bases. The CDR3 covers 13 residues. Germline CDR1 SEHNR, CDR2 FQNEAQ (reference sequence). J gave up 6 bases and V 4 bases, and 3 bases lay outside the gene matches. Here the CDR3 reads CASSSRTGDGYTF. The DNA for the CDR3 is TGTGCCAGCAGCTCCCGGACAGGGGATGGCTACACCTTC.

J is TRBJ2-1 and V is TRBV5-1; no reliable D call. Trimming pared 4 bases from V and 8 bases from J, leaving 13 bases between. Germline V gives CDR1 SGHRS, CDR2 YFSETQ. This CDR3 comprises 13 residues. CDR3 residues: CASSDPNYHEQFF. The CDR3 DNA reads TGCGCCAGCAGCGATCCAAATTACCATGAGCAGTTCTTC.

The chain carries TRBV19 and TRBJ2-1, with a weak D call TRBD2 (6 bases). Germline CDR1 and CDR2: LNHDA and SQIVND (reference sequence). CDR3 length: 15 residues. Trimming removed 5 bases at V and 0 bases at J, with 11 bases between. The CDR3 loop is CASSPGLSSYNEQFF. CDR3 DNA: TGTGCCAGTAGTCCGGGACTGAGCTCCTACAATGAGCAGTTCTTC.

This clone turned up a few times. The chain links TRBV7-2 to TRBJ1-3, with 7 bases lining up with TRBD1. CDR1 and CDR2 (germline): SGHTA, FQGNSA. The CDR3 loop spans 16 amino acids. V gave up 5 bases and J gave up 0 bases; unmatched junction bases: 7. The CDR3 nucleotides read TGTGCCAGCAGCGTGGGACAGCAGACCTCTGGAAACACCATATATTTT. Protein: CASSVGQQTSGNTIYF.